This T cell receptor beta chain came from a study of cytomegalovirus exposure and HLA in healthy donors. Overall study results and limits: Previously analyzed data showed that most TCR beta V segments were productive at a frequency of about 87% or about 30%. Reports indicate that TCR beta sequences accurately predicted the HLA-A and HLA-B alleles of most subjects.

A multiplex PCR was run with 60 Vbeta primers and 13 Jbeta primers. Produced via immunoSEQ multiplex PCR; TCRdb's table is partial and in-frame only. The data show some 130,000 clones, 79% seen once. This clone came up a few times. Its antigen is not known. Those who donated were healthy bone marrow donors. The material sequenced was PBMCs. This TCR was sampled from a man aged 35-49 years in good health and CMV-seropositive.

The CDR3 is CASSLRGTEAFF. The CDR3 DNA reads as TGTGCCAGCAGCCTGAGGGGGACTGAAGCTTTCTTT. The chain uses TRBV5-8 and TRBJ1-1, with D perhaps matching TRBD1 (6 bases). Looked up from germline, CDR1 is SGHTS and CDR2 is YDEGEE. This CDR3 comprises 12 residues. V was clipped by 4 bases and J by 5 bases, with 9 bases between them.